The 19 T cell receptor beta chains below come from one sample, sequenced in a study of shared clonotypes between healthy human individuals. In the naive CD8 group, cells lacked CD45RO and were positively selected for CCR7, so terminally differentiated effector memory CD45RA+ cells were left out. The protocol was immunoSEQ multiplex PCR, while the TCRdb copy is restricted to in-frame clones and leaves out a portion. The sample carries 700,000 to 950,000 clones, 90% to 97% recorded once. Sequencing was carried out using naive CD8+ T cells sorted from blood. The receptor set was obtained from a man younger than 40 in good health.

This chain links TRBV5-1 with TRBJ1-3; D may be TRBD1 (5 bases). V was pared by 4 bases and J by 2 bases, with 19 bases between. The germline CDR1 and CDR2 sequences are SGHRS and YFSETQ. The CDR3 extends over 17 amino acids. This CDR3 reads CASSPRGISAPGNTIYF. The DNA of the CDR3 is TGCGCCAGCAGCCCCCGGGGGATCAGCGCCCCTGGAAACACCATATATTTT.

The chain combines TRBV14 with TRBJ2-2; tentatively, D is TRBD1 or TRBD2 (5 bases each). Germline V gene sequence: CDR1 SGHDN, CDR2 FVKESK. The CDR3 contains 16 residues. V lost 2 bases, J lost 2 bases, and 12 bases lay in between. The CDR3 DNA follows: TGTGCCAGCAGCCAACTTCGGGGCCTTAACACCGGGGAGCTGTTTTTT. Translated, it gives CASSQLRGLNTGELFF.

The V call is TRBV19, the J call TRBJ2-7; D is uncertain. The germline CDR1 and CDR2 sequences are LNHDA and SQIVND (reference sequence). The CDR3 consists of 13 residues. V lost 5 bases, J lost 4 bases, and 12 bases lay in between. The CDR3 here is CASSQFIGYEQYF. The CDR3, as DNA: TGTGCCAGTAGTCAATTCATAGGGTACGAGCAGTACTTC.

The V call is TRBV27, the J call TRBJ2-7; D gene uncertain. Germline V gives CDR1 MNHEY, CDR2 SMNVEV (reference sequence). The CDR3 spans 14 residues. Trimming removed 6 bases at V and 3 bases at J, with 15 bases between. CDR3 protein: CASSPEPRRYEQYF. CDR3 sequence (DNA): TGTGCCAGCAGCCCTGAGCCCCGGCGCTACGAGCAGTACTTC.

The V gene is TRBV7-2, the J gene TRBJ2-7; maybe TRBD2 (5 bases). V was shortened by 2 bases and J by 9 bases, with 11 bases between the two germline ends. The CDR3 has 12 amino acids. Germline values: CDR1 SGHTA, CDR2 FQGNSA. As DNA, the CDR3 is TGTGCCAGCAGCTTAACCCTCGCGGGGCAGTACTTC. It specifies CASSLTLAGQYF.

The CDR3 DNA is TGTGCCAGCAGTTTTATAGGACCACGGGGTGATGGCAATCAGCCCCAGCATTTT. Translated, it gives CASSFIGPRGDGNQPQHF. The V call is TRBV28, the J call TRBJ1-5, with D unclear. The CDR3 sequence is 18 residues long. Between the trimmed V and J ends, which lost 3 bases and 2 bases, there was a span of 20 bases. CDR1 and CDR2 (germline): MDHEN, SYDVKM. Combining the CDR3 with reference TRBV28 and TRBJ1-5 gives the whole variable domain DVKVTQSSRYLVKRTGEKVFLECVQDMDHENMFWYRQDPGLGLRLIYFSYDVKMKEKGDIPEGYSVSREKKERFSLILESASTNQTSMYLCASSFIGPRGDGNQPQHFGDGTRLSIL.

The chain couples TRBV6-5 to TRBJ1-1, with no clear D. Germline CDR1 and CDR2: MNHEY and SVGAGI. Trimming left V 6 bases short and J 6 bases short, with 20 bases between. The CDR3 spans 15 residues. The DNA of the CDR3 is TGTGCCAGCAGGACTTCGACATTTATTGAGGCTGAAGCTTTCTTT. As protein: CASRTSTFIEAEAFF.

This clone was seen more than once but under ten times. The CDR3 DNA is TGTGCCAGCAGTCCGGGACTGAACACTGAAGCTTTCTTT. Translating it yields CASSPGLNTEAFF. The chain uses TRBV28 and TRBJ1-1; a possible D gene is TRBD1 (5 bases). The CDR3 runs 13 residues. Germline values: CDR1 MDHEN, CDR2 SYDVKM. V was cut by 5 bases and J by 0 bases, with 7 bases left in between. Drawing the rest from reference TRBV28 and TRBJ1-1, the complete variable domain is DVKVTQSSRYLVKRTGEKVFLECVQDMDHENMFWYRQDPGLGLRLIYFSYDVKMKEKGDIPEGYSVSREKKERFSLILESASTNQTSMYLCASSPGLNTEAFFGQGTRLTVV.

The V call is TRBV6-6, the J call TRBJ2-7; possible D gene TRBD1, 5 bases. The CDR3 runs to 16 residues. The germline CDR1 and CDR2 sequences are MNHNY and SVGAGI (reference sequence). V lost 0 bases and J lost 0, with 12 bases in between. CDR3 DNA sequence: TGTGCCAGCAGTTACTCTCTACAGGCCAGCTCCTACGAGCAGTACTTC. Its protein product is CASSYSLQASSYEQYF.

The chain recombines TRBV9 with TRBJ2-1, with 7 bases identical to TRBD2. Trimming cost V 4 bases and J 3 bases; bases outside gene matches: 7. The CDR3 totals 15 residues. The V gene's germline CDR1 is SGDLS and CDR2 YYNGEE. CDR3 sequence reads: CASSHLAEFYNEQFF. The CDR3 DNA is TGTGCCAGCAGCCACCTAGCGGAATTCTACAATGAGCAGTTCTTC.

This chain uses TRBV18 with TRBJ2-7; maybe TRBD1 (5 bases). The CDR3 length is 14 residues. Germline V gene sequence: CDR1 KGHSH, CDR2 LQKENI. The V end lost 3 bases, the J end lost 2 bases, and 11 bases lay between the germline ends. CDR3 sequence reads: CASSPITGTYEQYF. The CDR3 nucleotides read TGTGCCAGCTCACCGATAACAGGTACCTACGAGCAGTACTTC.

The rearrangement joins TRBV11-2 to TRBJ2-1; D remains ambiguous. This CDR3 region has 15 residues. V lost 5 bases and J 8 bases, leaving 19 bases between the germline ends. Germline CDR1 is SGHAT and CDR2 is FQNNGV. The CDR3 nucleotides are TGTGCCAGCAGCAATATTCCCCTCCCCCCAGATGAGCAGTTCTTC. This translates into CASSNIPLPPDEQFF.

The chain combines TRBV10-1 with TRBJ2-2; 12 nucleotides agree with TRBD2. Germline lookup yields CDR1 WNHNN and CDR2 SYGVQD (reference sequence). The CDR3 is 16 residues long. J gave up 0 bases and V 5 bases, and 1 base lay outside the gene matches. The DNA of the CDR3 is TGCGCCAGCAGTCTAGCGGGAGGGGCGAACACCGGGGAGCTGTTTTTT. This gives the protein CASSLAGGANTGELFF.

This clone was found once. The V and J genes are TRBV7-8 and TRBJ2-3, with TRBD1 as a possible D gene (6 bases). Germline V CDR1 and CDR2: SGHVS, FQNEAQ. CDR3 length: 14 residues. V was cut by 5 bases and J by 6 bases, with 15 bases left in between. The CDR3 DNA sequence: TGTGCCAGCAGCCCCCAGGGGAGTTTGGATACGCAGTATTTT. It is translated as CASSPQGSLDTQYF.

The chain joins TRBV4-3 to TRBJ2-1; no clear D. Germline V gene data show CDR1 as LGHNA and CDR2 as YSLEER. V gave up 0 bases and J gave up 4 bases, with 16 bases separating them. This CDR3 has 17 amino acids. This CDR3 is CASSQEGIGSVYNEQFF. As DNA, the CDR3 is TGCGCCAGCAGCCAAGAAGGAATCGGATCGGTTTACAATGAGCAGTTCTTC.

The chain joins TRBV5-4 to TRBJ2-1; 7 nucleotides align to TRBD2. J lost 1 base, V lost 3 bases, and 4 bases had no gene match. Germline assignment: CDR1 SGHNT and CDR2 YYREEE (reference sequence). The CDR3 is 15 amino acids. The chain's CDR3 is CASSYRGGSYNEQFF. For the CDR3, the DNA is TGTGCCAGCAGCTATAGGGGAGGGTCCTACAATGAGCAGTTCTTC.

This rearrangement joins TRBV15 to TRBJ2-1, with D possibly matching TRBD2 (6 bases). CDR1 and CDR2 (germline): LNHNV, YYDKDF (reference sequence). V was clipped by 6 bases and J by 5 bases, with 11 bases between them. This CDR3 has 13 amino acids. The CDR3 nucleotides are TGTGCCACCAGTGCGGGACTTAACAATGAGCAGTTCTTC. Protein sequence: CATSAGLNNEQFF.

The chain recombines TRBV9 with TRBJ2-1, with 8 positions matching TRBD1. V lost 0 bases and J lost 8; bases outside the gene matches: 4. CDR1 SGDLS and CDR2 YYNGEE come from the germline V gene. This CDR3 has 14 residues. The CDR3 sequence: CASSVGRTGYEQFF. The CDR3 region has the DNA TGTGCCAGCAGCGTAGGTAGGACAGGGTATGAGCAGTTCTTC.

The chain combines TRBV7-9 with TRBJ2-7; D is unclear. V was pared by 6 bases and J by 2 bases, with 8 bases between. Germline CDR1 is SEHNR and CDR2 is FQNEAQ (reference sequence). This CDR3 contains 12 residues. The CDR3, as DNA: TGTGCCAGCAGTCCATTTCCCTACGAGCAGTACTTC. It specifies CASSPFPYEQYF.